A selection of T cell receptor beta chains follows, all from one sample in a study of regulatory T cells in long-lasting Graves disease. TCRdb itself ran the multiplex PCR reads through MiXCR, one entry per CDR3 protein. Counted here are approximately 490,000 distinct CDR3 sequences, 15% to 20% occurring once; the ten biggest clones make up roughly an eighth. The same specimen was also included in a second study, on T cells in Graves' hyperthyroidism and ophthalmopathy.

The sample was peripheral blood mononuclear cells (PBMCs), taken at new diagnosis, from a patient treated with antithyroid drugs. These receptor sequences come from a man in his forties with Graves disease. CDR3s include the opening cysteine and the closing phenylalanine or tryptophan. The order of the fields is V gene, clone size, J gene, D gene, CDR3 protein. D genes are given only for firm matches. The size entry is marked missing in some rows and otherwise reads once, few, many or a size class.

TRBV7-3	few	TRBJ2-1	-	CASSSRLVDEQFF
TRBV27	few	TRBJ2-7	-	CASSFKEGSYEQYF
TRBV4-1	few	TRBJ1-6	-	CASSPSRGTDNSPLHF
TRBV28	many	TRBJ2-1	TRBD2	CASRNVAGVSYNEQFF
TRBV19	-	TRBJ2-1	TRBD2	CASRGLAGIGEQFF
TRBV7-9	many	TRBJ2-7	-	CASSLDYEQYF
TRBV5-1	many	TRBJ2-2	TRBD1	CASSLGQGTGELFF
TRBV30	-	TRBJ2-7	-	CAWSVGQAIYEQYF
TRBV29-1	-	TRBJ2-1	-	CSVPVGEQFF
TRBV2	many	TRBJ2-3	TRBD2	CASRGTSGTDTQYF
TRBV19	few	TRBJ1-5	-	CASSIGEAAPQHF
TRBV12-3/TRBV12-4	many	TRBJ2-1	-	CASRHDGYNEQFF
TRBV5-1	many	TRBJ2-1	TRBD2	CASSSLPGLAGNEQFF
TRBV7-8	many	TRBJ2-3	TRBD2	CASSLVGTSGRHTQYF
TRBV29-1	few	TRBJ2-7	-	CSVVVESYEQYF
TRBV2	-	TRBJ2-3	-	CASSNRATDTQYF
TRBV7-6	few	TRBJ1-1	TRBD1	CASSLAATGWGTEAFF
TRBV29-1	few	TRBJ2-3	-	CSAPSGDTQYF
TRBV12-3/TRBV12-4	many	TRBJ1-2	-	CASGGPQALYGYTF
TRBV20-1	few	TRBJ1-1	-	CSAKLSRGHAFF
TRBV30	few	TRBJ2-5	TRBD1	CAWSPLTGAFQETQYF
TRBV2	many	TRBJ2-1	-	CASRGGEQFF